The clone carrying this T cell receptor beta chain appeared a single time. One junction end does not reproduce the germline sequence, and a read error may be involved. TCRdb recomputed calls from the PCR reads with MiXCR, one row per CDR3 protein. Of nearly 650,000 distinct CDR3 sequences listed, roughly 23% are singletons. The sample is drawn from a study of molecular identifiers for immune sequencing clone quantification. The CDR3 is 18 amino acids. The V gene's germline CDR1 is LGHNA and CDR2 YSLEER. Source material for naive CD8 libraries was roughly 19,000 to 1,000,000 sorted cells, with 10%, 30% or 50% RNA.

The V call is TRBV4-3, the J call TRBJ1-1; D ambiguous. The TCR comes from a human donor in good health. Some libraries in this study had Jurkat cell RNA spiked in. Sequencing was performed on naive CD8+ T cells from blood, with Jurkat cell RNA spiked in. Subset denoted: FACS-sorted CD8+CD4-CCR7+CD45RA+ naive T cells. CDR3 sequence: CASSQGLFRAGLNTEASF. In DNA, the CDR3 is TGCGCCAGCAGCCAAGGATTATTTAGGGCAGGCCTGAACACTGAAGCTTCCTTT.